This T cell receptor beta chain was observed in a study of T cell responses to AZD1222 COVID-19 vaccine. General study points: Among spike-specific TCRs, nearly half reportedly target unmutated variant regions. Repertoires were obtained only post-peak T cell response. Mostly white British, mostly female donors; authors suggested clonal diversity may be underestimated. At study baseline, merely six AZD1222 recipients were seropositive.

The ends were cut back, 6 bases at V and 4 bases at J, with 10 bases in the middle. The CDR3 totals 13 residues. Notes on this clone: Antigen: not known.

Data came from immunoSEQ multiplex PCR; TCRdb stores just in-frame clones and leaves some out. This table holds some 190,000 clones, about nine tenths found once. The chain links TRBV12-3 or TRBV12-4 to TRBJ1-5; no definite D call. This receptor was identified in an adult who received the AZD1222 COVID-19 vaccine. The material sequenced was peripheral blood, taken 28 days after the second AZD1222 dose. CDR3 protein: CASRVKQNQPQHF. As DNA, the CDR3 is TGTGCCAGCAGGGTAAAGCAAAATCAGCCCCAGCATTTT.